The 26 T cell receptor beta chains below come from one sample, sequenced in a study of blood T cells in healthy people across ages. Using a J-beta primer mix together with a sample-barcoded 5' primer, a second PCR was run for about 7 to 12 cycles. TCRdb reanalysed the 5' RACE reads using MiXCR and keeps one entry per CDR3 protein. The repertoire holds approximately 1,700,000 distinct CDR3 sequences, with 30% to 40% as singletons. Sequencing used blood. These receptors were taken from a human donor in good health.

This chain uses TRBV12-3 or TRBV12-4 with TRBJ1-5; D remains ambiguous. The V gene lost 8 bases and the J gene lost 5 bases, with 13 bases spanning the gap. The CDR3 contains 13 residues. CDR3 nucleotides: TGTGCCAGCTCAGACGGTGGCCATCAGCCCCAGCATTTT. It is translated as CASSDGGHQPQHF.

DNA of the CDR3: TGCGCCAGCAGCCAGTTTGTAGCGGGGGGGCTTGGGGAGACCCAGTACTTC. As protein: CASSQFVAGGLGETQYF. The J gene is TRBJ2-5, the V gene TRBV4-3; 11 bases agree with TRBD2. V dropped 3 bases and J dropped 5; count of bases not matched to a gene: 11. Germline V gene lookup returns CDR1 LGHNA and CDR2 YSLEER. This CDR3 is 17 amino acids long.

The chain employs TRBV7-9 and TRBJ2-5; 9 bases are a match to TRBD2. From germline, CDR1 is SEHNR and CDR2 FQNEAQ (reference sequence). CDR3 length: 17 amino acids. J lost 2 bases, V lost 4 bases, and 11 bases had no gene match. The CDR3 protein is CASSSPWTSDIQETQYF. CDR3 nucleotide sequence: TGTGCCAGCAGCTCCCCCTGGACTAGCGACATACAAGAGACCCAGTACTTC.

The chain employs TRBV12-3 or TRBV12-4 and TRBJ1-6; perhaps TRBD1 as D (5 bases). There are 15 residues in the CDR3. V dropped 3 bases and J dropped 2 bases, with 8 bases sitting between them. CDR3 sequence: CASSFRGAYNSPLHF. CDR3 in DNA: TGTGCCAGCAGTTTCCGAGGGGCCTATAATTCACCCCTCCACTTT.

There are a few counts of this clonotype. This chain links TRBV29-1 with TRBJ2-3; 10 bases agree with TRBD2. The junction had 8 bases not matched to a gene; V was cut back by 8 bases and J by 0 bases. The CDR3 runs to 15 residues. CDR1 SQVTM and CDR2 ANQGSEA come from the germline V gene. The CDR3 is CSTKAGGLSTDTQYF. DNA for the CDR3: TGCAGCACTAAAGCGGGGGGGCTGAGCACAGATACGCAGTATTTT.

The chain joins TRBV7-9 to TRBJ2-3, with 13 positions matching TRBD2. This CDR3 comprises 17 residues. The trim removed 6 bases at V and 1 base at J, leaving 7 bases unmatched. Germline CDR1 reads SEHNR; CDR2 reads FQNEAQ (reference sequence). CDR3 amino acids: CASSRRGTSGGTDTQYF. CDR3 nucleotide sequence: TGTGCCAGCAGTCGAAGGGGGACTAGCGGGGGCACAGATACGCAGTATTTT.

Concerning this clonotype itself: Its ends do not fully match the called genes, so a read error is possible. J is TRBJ1-4 and V is TRBV7-6, with D possibly matching TRBD1 (5 bases). The length of the CDR3 is 16 residues. Per germline, CDR1 SGHVS and CDR2 FNYEAQ. The DNA for the CDR3 is TGTGCCAGCAGCTTGTCGTTGGGGGAAGGTTATGAAAAACGGTTTTTT. It translates to CASSLSLGEGYEKRFF.

This clonotype was found a few times. J is TRBJ2-5 and V is TRBV11-2; 10 bases line up with TRBD1. This CDR3 spans 15 amino acids. Per the germline V gene, CDR1 is SGHAT and CDR2 is FQNNGV. The ends lost 5 bases at V and 11 bases at J; junction bases unmatched: 14. In DNA form, the CDR3 reads TGTGCCAGCAGCGAGGGACAGGGGATTTTTAGGGAGCAGTACTTC. As protein: CASSEGQGIFREQYF.

This clonotype was seen a few times. The chain couples TRBV29-1 to TRBJ2-5; tentatively, D is TRBD1 or TRBD2 (5 bases each). Germline V gene data show CDR1 as SQVTM and CDR2 as ANQGSEA. CDR3 length: 13 residues. V shed 1 base and J shed 3 bases, with 9 bases lying between them. The CDR3 sequence: CSVEGGPKETQYF. As DNA, the CDR3 is TGCAGCGTTGAAGGGGGACCCAAAGAGACCCAGTACTTC. The full variable domain, completed using reference TRBV29-1 and TRBJ2-5, is SAVISQKPSRDICQRGTSLTIQCQVDSQVTMMFWYRQQPGQSLTLIATANQGSEATYESGFVIDKFPISRPNLTFSTLTVSNMSPEDSSIYLCSVEGGPKETQYFGPGTRLLVL.

The gene calls are TRBV20-1 and TRBJ1-4, with D perhaps matching TRBD1 (6 bases). This CDR3 contains 13 residues. Germline V gene sequence: CDR1 DFQATT, CDR2 SNEGSKA (reference sequence). V dropped 6 bases and J dropped 7 bases, with 15 bases sitting between them. This CDR3 is CSARAGGSEKLFF. CDR3 DNA: TGCAGTGCCCGAGCTGGGGGCTCTGAAAAACTGTTTTTT.

This chain joins TRBV18 and TRBJ1-6; TRBD1 matches at 9 bases. V dropped 3 bases and J dropped 9; count of bases not matched to a gene: 6. CDR3 length equals 15 residues. Germline values: CDR1 KGHSH, CDR2 LQKENI. The CDR3 nucleotides read TGTGCCAGCTCACCTGCACAGGGGGCAGGTTCACCCCTCCACTTT. Translating it yields CASSPAQGAGSPLHF. The full variable domain, its missing parts supplied by reference TRBV18 and TRBJ1-6, is NAGVMQNPRHLVRRRGQEARLRCSPMKGHSHVYWYRQLPEEGLKFMVYLQKENIIDESGMPKERFSAEFPKEGPSILRIQQVVRGDSAAYFCASSPAQGAGSPLHFGNGTRLTVT.

This clonotype was recorded a few times. This chain uses TRBV6-5 with TRBJ2-1; 10 bases are shared with TRBD2. With 4 bases clipped from V and 4 bases from J, the junction kept 7 bases outside the gene matches. CDR1 is MNHEY and CDR2 is SVGAGI in the germline V gene. The CDR3 length is 16 residues. CDR3 sequence reads: CASSFLSGGPYNEQFF. The CDR3 coding sequence is TGTGCCAGCAGTTTCCTTAGCGGGGGGCCGTACAATGAGCAGTTCTTC.

This clonotype has a handful of counts. V and J are TRBV29-1 and TRBJ2-3, with 16 nucleotides matching TRBD2. Germline V gives CDR1 SQVTM, CDR2 ANQGSEA. Trimming cost V 7 bases and J 0 bases; bases outside gene matches: 7. CDR3 length: 17 amino acids. The CDR3, as DNA: TGCAGCGCTGCCGGGACTAGCGGGGGGGTAAGCACAGATACGCAGTATTTT. It specifies CSAAGTSGGVSTDTQYF.

The chain joins TRBV9 to TRBJ2-5; 7 positions match TRBD2. With V trimmed by 4 bases and J by 5 bases, 8 bases remained unmatched. The CDR3 sequence is 14 residues long. The V gene's germline CDR1 is SGDLS and CDR2 YYNGEE. CDR3 in DNA: TGTGCCAGCAGCCCCGGGGACTATGGGGAGACCCAGTACTTC. Translating gives CASSPGDYGETQYF.

This chain joins TRBV2 and TRBJ1-2; 8 nucleotides agree with TRBD1. The CDR3 runs 15 residues. J lost 8 bases, V lost 5 bases, and 13 bases had no gene match. Germline CDR1 SNHLY, CDR2 FYNNEI. CDR3 nucleotide sequence: TGTGCCAGCAGTCCAAGACCGGACAGGGATAGAGGCTACACCTTC. Translating it yields CASSPRPDRDRGYTF.

For this clonotype: At one boundary the junction diverges from the germline segment, which might be a read error. This sequence joins TRBV11-2 and TRBJ1-2; no clear D gene. This CDR3 comprises 12 residues. Germline CDR1 is SGHAT and CDR2 is FQNNGV. The CDR3 loop is CASSLANYGYIF. The CDR3 DNA sequence: TGTGCCAGCAGCCTTGCTAACTATGGCTACATCTTC. The full variable domain, its missing parts supplied by reference TRBV11-2 and TRBJ1-2, is EAGVAQSPRYKIIEKRQSVAFWCNPISGHATLYWYQQILGQGPKLLIQFQNNGVVDDSQLPKDRFSAERLKGVDSTLKIQPAKLEDSAVYLCASSLANYGYIFGSGTRLTVV.

The chain combines TRBV4-1 with TRBJ2-1; 10 bases agree with TRBD1. This CDR3 contains 14 residues. In germline, CDR1 is MGHRA, CDR2 YSYEKL. V was clipped by 5 bases and J by 8 bases; unmatched bases: 6. CDR3 residues: CASSILDRGDEQFF. CDR3 sequence (DNA): TGCGCCAGCAGCATCCTGGACAGGGGGGATGAGCAGTTCTTC.

This clonotype was detected a few times. The chain joins TRBV12-3 or TRBV12-4 to TRBJ1-2, with D possibly TRBD1 on 5 matching bases. This CDR3 is built from 15 residues. With 1 base removed from V and 0 bases from J, the gap between germline ends came to 9 bases. CDR3 DNA sequence: TGTGCCAGCAGTTTAGGGACAAACGCTAACTATGGCTACACCTTC. Translation gives CASSLGTNANYGYTF.

The chain combines TRBV9 with TRBJ2-7; D gene uncertain. Germline V gives CDR1 SGDLS, CDR2 YYNGEE. Trimming cost V 0 bases and J 3 bases, with 10 bases left between them. The CDR3 runs 14 residues. The CDR3 protein is CASSVEKDFYEQYF. DNA for the CDR3: TGTGCCAGCAGCGTAGAGAAGGATTTCTACGAGCAGTACTTC. Complete variable domain (other parts from reference TRBV9 and TRBJ2-7): DSGVTQTPKHLITATGQRVTLRCSPRSGDLSVYWYQQSLDQGLQFLIQYYNGEERAKGNILERFSAQQFPDLHSELNLSSLELGDSALYFCASSVEKDFYEQYFGPGTRLTVT.

This chain connects TRBV7-2 to TRBJ2-7; TRBD1 is a possible D gene (6 bases). V lost 5 bases, J lost 5 bases, and 13 bases lay in between. The germline V gene has CDR1 SGHTA and CDR2 FQGNSA. The CDR3 has 13 residues. In DNA, the CDR3 is TGTGCCAGCAGCGTCGGGACAATCAACGAGCAGTACTTC. It codes for CASSVGTINEQYF.

The DNA for the CDR3 is TGTGCCAGCAGCTCCCAACCAGCCGGACAGGGACCCGGTTGGTACTTC. Its translation is CASSSQPAGQGPGWYF. V usage is TRBV7-8 and J usage is TRBJ2-5; 8 nucleotides line up with TRBD1. The CDR3 spans 16 residues. The germline gives CDR1 SGHVS, CDR2 FQNEAQ. The junction had 20 bases not matched to a gene; V was cut back by 4 bases and J by 13 bases.

Note on this clonotype: This may be a read error: a much more frequent sequence differs by one nucleotide. Since no conserved phenylalanine or tryptophan closes the CDR3, a read error is the likely cause. V gene TRBV29-1 combines with J gene TRBJ2-1; TRBD2 might be the D (6 bases). The CDR3 sequence is 14 residues long. The V end was cut by 4 bases, the J end by 6 bases, with 16 bases between. Per germline, CDR1 SQVTM and CDR2 ANQGSEA. CDR3 coding DNA: TGCAGCGTTGTAGGGACTCCTTCTACCAATGAGCAGTTCTTG. It is translated as CSVVGTPSTNEQFL.

Concerning this clonotype: The junction differs from germline at one of its ends, possibly a read error. The V call is TRBV4-1, the J call TRBJ2-5, with TRBD2 as a possible D gene (5 bases). The CDR3 is made up of 12 amino acids. The germline V gene encodes CDR1 MGHRA and CDR2 YSYEKL. The CDR3 sequence: CASSQDEGSLCF. The DNA of the CDR3 is TGCGCCAGCAGCCAAGATGAGGGCTCACTTTGCTTC.

This chain joins TRBV20-1 and TRBJ1-3; no clear D gene. The CDR3 has 15 residues. V was pared by 3 bases and J by 3 bases, with 15 bases between. Germline CDR1 DFQATT, CDR2 SNEGSKA (reference sequence). The CDR3 DNA reads as TGCAGTGCTAGCGAGGATACAACTCTTGGAAACACCATATATTTT. Its translation: CSASEDTTLGNTIYF.

J is TRBJ1-4 and V is TRBV18; possible D gene TRBD1, 5 bases. V lost 2 bases and J 2 bases, leaving 12 bases between the germline ends. The germline V gene encodes CDR1 KGHSH and CDR2 LQKENI. The CDR3 loop spans 16 amino acids. This CDR3 reads CASSPSGLETNEKLFF. The CDR3 nucleotides are TGTGCCAGCTCACCATCAGGGCTGGAGACTAATGAAAAACTGTTTTTT.

This clonotype was observed a handful of times. A much more abundant neighbour one base away suggests this may be a read error. The gene calls are TRBV20-1 and TRBJ2-5; D assignment may be TRBD1 or TRBD2 (5 bases each). Trimming removed 5 bases from V and 5 bases from J, with 21 bases in between. The CDR3 runs to 15 residues. The germline CDR1 and CDR2 sequences are DFQATT and SNEGSKA (reference sequence). CDR3 nucleotides: TGCAGTGCTGGAGCAATCGGGACCCCTGGGGAGACCCAGTACTTC. Translating it yields CSAGAIGTPGETQYF.